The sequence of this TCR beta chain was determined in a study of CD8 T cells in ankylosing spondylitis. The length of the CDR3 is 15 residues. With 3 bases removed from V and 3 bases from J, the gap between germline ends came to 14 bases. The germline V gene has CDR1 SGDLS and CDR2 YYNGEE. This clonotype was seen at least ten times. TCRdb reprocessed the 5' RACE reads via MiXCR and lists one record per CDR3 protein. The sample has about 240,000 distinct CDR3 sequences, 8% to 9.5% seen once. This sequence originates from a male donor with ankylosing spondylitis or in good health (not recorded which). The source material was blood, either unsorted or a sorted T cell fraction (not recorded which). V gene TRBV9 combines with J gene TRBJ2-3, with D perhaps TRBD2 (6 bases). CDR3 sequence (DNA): TGTGCCAGCAGCGGGGACTCCCCGAGGACAGATACGCAGTATTTT. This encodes CASSGDSPRTDTQYF.